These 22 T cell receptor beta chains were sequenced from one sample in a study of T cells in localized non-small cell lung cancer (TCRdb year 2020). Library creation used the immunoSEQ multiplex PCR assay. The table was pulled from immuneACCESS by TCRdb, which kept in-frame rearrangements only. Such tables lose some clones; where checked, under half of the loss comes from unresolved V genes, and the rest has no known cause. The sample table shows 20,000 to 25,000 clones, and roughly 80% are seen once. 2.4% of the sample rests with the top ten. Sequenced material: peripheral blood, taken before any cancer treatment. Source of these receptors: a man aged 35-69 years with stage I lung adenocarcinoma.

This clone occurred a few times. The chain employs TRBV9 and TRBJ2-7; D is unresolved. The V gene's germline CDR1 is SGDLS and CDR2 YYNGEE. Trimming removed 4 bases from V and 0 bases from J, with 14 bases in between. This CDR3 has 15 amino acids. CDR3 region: CASSPQFWSSYEQYF. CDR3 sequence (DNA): TGTGCCAGCAGCCCCCAGTTCTGGAGCTCCTACGAGCAGTACTTC. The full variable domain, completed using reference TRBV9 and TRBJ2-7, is DSGVTQTPKHLITATGQRVTLRCSPRSGDLSVYWYQQSLDQGLQFLIQYYNGEERAKGNILERFSAQQFPDLHSELNLSSLELGDSALYFCASSPQFWSSYEQYFGPGTRLTVT.

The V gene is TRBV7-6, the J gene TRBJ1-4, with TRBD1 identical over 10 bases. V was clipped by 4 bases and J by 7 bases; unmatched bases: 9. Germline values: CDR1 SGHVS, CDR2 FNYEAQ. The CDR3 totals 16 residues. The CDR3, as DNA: TGTGCCAGCAGCTGGGGGACAGGGGCCATGGGTGAAAAACTGTTTTTT. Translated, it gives CASSWGTGAMGEKLFF.

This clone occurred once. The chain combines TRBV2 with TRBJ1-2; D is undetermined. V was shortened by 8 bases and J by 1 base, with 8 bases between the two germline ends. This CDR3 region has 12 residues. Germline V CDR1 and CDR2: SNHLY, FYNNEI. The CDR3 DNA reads TGTGCCAGCGGAAGGGATAACTATGGCTACACCTTC. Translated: CASGRDNYGYTF.

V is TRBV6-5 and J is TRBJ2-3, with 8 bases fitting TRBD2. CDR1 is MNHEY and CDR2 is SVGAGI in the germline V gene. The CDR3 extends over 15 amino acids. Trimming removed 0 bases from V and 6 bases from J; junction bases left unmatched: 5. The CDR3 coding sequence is TGTGCCAGCAGTTACTCGATAGGGACTAGGGATACGCAGTATTTT. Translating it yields CASSYSIGTRDTQYF.

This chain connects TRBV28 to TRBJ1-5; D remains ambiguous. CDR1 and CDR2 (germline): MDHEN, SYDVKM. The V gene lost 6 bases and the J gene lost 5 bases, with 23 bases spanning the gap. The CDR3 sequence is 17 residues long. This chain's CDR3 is CASRADWKSGPDQPQHF. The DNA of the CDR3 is TGTGCCAGCAGGGCGGACTGGAAGAGCGGGCCCGATCAGCCCCAGCATTTT.

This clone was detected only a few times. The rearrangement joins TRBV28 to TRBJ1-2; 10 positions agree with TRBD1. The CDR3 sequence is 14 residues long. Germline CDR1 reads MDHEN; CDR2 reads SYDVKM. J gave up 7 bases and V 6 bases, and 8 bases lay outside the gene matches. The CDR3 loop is CASRQRTGGRGYTF. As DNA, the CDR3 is TGTGCCAGCAGACAAAGGACAGGGGGACGTGGCTACACCTTC.

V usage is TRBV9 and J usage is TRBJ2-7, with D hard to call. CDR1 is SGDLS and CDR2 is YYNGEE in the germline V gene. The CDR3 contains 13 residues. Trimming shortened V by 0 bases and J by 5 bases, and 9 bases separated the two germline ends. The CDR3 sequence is CASSVATIDEQYF. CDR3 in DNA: TGTGCCAGCAGCGTAGCCACTATCGACGAGCAGTACTTC.

The CDR3: CASSLAVGGNEQYF. In DNA form, the CDR3 reads TGTGCCAGCAGCTTAGCGGTGGGGGGCAACGAGCAGTACTTC. This rearrangement joins TRBV7-8 to TRBJ2-7; D may match TRBD1 or TRBD2 (6 bases each). V dropped 0 bases and J dropped 5 bases, with 11 bases sitting between them. This CDR3 is built from 14 residues. The V gene's germline CDR1 is SGHVS and CDR2 FQNEAQ.

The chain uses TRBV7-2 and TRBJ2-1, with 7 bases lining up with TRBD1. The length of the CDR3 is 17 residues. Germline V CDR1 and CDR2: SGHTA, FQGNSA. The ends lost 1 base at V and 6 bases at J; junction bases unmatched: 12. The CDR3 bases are TGTGCCAGCAGCTTAGTGGGCCACAGGGGTGGGGGCAATGAGCAGTTCTTC. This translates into CASSLVGHRGGGNEQFF. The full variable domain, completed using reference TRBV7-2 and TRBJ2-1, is GAGVSQSPSNKVTEKGKDVELRCDPISGHTALYWYRQSLGQGLEFLIYFQGNSAPDKSGLPSDRFSAERTGGSVSTLTIQRTQQEDSAVYLCASSLVGHRGGGNEQFFGPGTRLTVL.

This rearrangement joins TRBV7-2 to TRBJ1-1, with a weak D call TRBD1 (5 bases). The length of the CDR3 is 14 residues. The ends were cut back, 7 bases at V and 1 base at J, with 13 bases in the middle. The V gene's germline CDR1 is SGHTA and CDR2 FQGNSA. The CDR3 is CASTFRGGNTEAFF. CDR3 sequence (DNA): TGTGCCAGCACCTTCCGGGGGGGGAACACTGAAGCTTTCTTT.

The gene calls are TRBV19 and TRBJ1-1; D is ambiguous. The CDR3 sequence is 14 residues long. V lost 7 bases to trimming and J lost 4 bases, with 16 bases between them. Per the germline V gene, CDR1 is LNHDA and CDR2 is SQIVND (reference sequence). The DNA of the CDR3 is TGTGCCAGTATCTATAATGCGGGGTCCACTGAAGCTTTCTTT. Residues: CASIYNAGSTEAFF.

CDR3 coding DNA: TGCGCCAGCAGCCGAGGGACAGGGGGGAACACTGAAGCTTTCTTT. Protein sequence: CASSRGTGGNTEAFF. The chain carries TRBV4-3 and TRBJ1-1; 11 bases line up with TRBD1. This CDR3 has 15 amino acids. Germline lookup yields CDR1 LGHNA and CDR2 YSLEER. J gave up 1 base and V 4 bases, and 2 bases lay outside the gene matches.

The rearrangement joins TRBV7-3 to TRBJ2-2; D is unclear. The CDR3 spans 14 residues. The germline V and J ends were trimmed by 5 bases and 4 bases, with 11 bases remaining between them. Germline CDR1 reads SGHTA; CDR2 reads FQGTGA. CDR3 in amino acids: CASSPSRGTGELFF. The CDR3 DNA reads TGTGCCAGCAGCCCCAGTCGCGGCACCGGGGAGCTGTTTTTT. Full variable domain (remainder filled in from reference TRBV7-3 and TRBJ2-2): GAGVSQTPSNKVTEKGKYVELRCDPISGHTALYWYRQSLGQGPEFLIYFQGTGAADDSGLPNDRFFAVRPEGSVSTLKIQRTERGDSAVYLCASSPSRGTGELFFGEGSRLTVL.

CDR3: CASSPGQTVNYGYTF. The CDR3 nucleotides read TGTGCCAGCAGCCCGGGACAGACCGTTAACTATGGCTACACCTTC. V gene TRBV5-5 combines with J gene TRBJ1-2; TRBD1 agrees at 7 bases. This CDR3 is built from 15 residues. With V trimmed by 4 bases and J by 1 base, 7 bases remained unmatched. CDR1 is SGHKS and CDR2 is YYEKEE in the germline V gene (reference sequence).

DNA for the CDR3: TGCGCCAGCAGCCCGCTAAAGCTATCGGACGATGGCTACACCTTC. The encoded protein is CASSPLKLSDDGYTF. V gene TRBV5-1 combines with J gene TRBJ1-2; no definite D call. This CDR3 has 15 amino acids. Trimming took 4 bases from V and 6 from J, leaving 19 bases between them. CDR1 and CDR2 from the germline V gene are SGHRS and YFSETQ.

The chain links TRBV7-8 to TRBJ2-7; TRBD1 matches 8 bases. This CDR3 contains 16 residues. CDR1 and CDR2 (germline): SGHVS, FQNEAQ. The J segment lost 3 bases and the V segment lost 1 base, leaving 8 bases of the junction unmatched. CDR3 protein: CASSLVDRDRFYEQYF. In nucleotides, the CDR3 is TGTGCCAGCAGCTTAGTCGACCGGGACAGGTTCTACGAGCAGTACTTC.

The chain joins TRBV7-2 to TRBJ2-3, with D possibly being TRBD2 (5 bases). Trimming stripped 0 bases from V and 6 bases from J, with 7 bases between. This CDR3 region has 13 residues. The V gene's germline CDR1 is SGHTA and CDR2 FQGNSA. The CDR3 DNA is TGTGCCAGCAGCTTAGCTAGAGGGGATACGCAGTATTTT. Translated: CASSLARGDTQYF.

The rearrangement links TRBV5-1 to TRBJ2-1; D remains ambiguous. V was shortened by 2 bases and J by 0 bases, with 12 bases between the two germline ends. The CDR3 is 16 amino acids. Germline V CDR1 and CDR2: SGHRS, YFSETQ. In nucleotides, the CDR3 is TGCGCCAGCAGCTTTAGTGCTTCGAGCTCCTACAATGAGCAGTTCTTC. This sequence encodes CASSFSASSSYNEQFF.

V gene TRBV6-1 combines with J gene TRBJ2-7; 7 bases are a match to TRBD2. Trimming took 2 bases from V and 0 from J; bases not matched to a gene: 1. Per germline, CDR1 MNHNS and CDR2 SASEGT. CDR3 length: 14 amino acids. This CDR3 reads CASSELADSYEQYF. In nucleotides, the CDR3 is TGTGCCAGCAGTGAACTAGCGGACTCCTACGAGCAGTACTTC.

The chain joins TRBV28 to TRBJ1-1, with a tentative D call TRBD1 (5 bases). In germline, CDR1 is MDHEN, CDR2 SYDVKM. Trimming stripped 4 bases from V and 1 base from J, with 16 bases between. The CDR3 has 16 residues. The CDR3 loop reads CASSWDQGGGNTEAFF. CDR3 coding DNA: TGTGCCAGCAGTTGGGACCAGGGAGGAGGGAACACTGAAGCTTTCTTT.

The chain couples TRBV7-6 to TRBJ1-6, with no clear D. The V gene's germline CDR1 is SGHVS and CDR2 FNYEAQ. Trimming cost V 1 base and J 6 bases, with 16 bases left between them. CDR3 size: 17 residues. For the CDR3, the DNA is TGTGCCAGCAGCTTAGGGGGTGTGGGGTTTGGTAATTCACCCCTCCACTTT. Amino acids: CASSLGGVGFGNSPLHF.

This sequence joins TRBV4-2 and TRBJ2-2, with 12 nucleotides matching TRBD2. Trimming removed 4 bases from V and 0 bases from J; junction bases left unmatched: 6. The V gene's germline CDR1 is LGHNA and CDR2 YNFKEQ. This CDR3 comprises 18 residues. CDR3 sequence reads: CASSPGLAGFANTGELFF. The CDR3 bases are TGTGCCAGCAGCCCTGGACTAGCGGGATTCGCGAACACCGGGGAGCTGTTTTTT.